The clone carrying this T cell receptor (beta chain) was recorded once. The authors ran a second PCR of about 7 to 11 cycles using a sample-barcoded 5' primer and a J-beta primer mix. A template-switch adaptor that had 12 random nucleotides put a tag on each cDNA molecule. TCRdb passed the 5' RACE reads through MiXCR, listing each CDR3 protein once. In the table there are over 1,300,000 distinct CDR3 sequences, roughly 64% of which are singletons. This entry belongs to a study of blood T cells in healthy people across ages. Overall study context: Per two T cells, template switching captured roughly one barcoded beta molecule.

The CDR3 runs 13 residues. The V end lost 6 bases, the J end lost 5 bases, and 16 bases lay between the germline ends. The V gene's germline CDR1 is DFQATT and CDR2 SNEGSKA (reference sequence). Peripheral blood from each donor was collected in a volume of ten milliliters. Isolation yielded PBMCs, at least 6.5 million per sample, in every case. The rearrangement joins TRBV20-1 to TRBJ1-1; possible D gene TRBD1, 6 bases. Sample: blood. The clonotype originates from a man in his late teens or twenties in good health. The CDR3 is CSARPYRETEAFF. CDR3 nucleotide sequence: TGCAGTGCCAGGCCCTACAGGGAAACTGAAGCTTTCTTT.